The source of this TCR beta chain is a study of T cell repertoires in cytomegalovirus infection. Trimming shortened V by 4 bases and J by 9 bases, and 24 bases separated the two germline ends. Germline CDR1 and CDR2: SNHLY and FYNNEI. The CDR3 runs 16 residues. TCRdb re-called the reads with MiXCR, one entry per CDR3 protein. The repertoire holds approximately 910,000 distinct CDR3 sequences, with approximately 30% as singletons. This clonotype was seen just once. Its target is not known. The TCR was taken from a human donor in good health (CMV status not recorded). Some clones in this sample may be carry-over from other donors' samples. The sample was cultured CD8+ T cells from PBMCs, taken from culture after CMV antigen stimulation. The gene calls are TRBV2 and TRBJ1-2; D is perhaps TRBD1 (5 bases). This chain's CDR3 is CASSADSHQYNMRYTF. The CDR3 nucleotides read TGTGCCAGCAGTGCCGACAGCCACCAGTATAATATGCGCTACACCTTC.